A single sample gave rise to the 15 T cell receptor beta chains below, sequenced in a study of CD8 T cells in ankylosing spondylitis. TCRdb passed the 5' RACE reads through MiXCR, listing each CDR3 protein once. The data show under 200,000 distinct CDR3 sequences, with around a tenth seen just once and around 15% held by the top ten. Specimen: blood, either unsorted or a sorted T cell fraction (not recorded which). The receptors come from a female donor with ankylosing spondylitis or in good health (not recorded which).

This clonotype was seen ten or more times. The genes are TRBV12-3 or TRBV12-4 and TRBJ1-5; 7 nucleotides align to TRBD1. Unmatched junction bases numbered 9, after V lost 6 bases and J lost 4 bases. The CDR3 is 15 amino acids. The CDR3 loop is CASSKTGWKNQPQHF. The DNA of the CDR3 is TGTGCCAGCAGCAAGACAGGGTGGAAGAATCAGCCCCAGCATTTT.

The genes are TRBV7-2 and TRBJ2-1; D uncertain. This CDR3 comprises 12 residues. V was trimmed by 5 bases and J by 12 bases, leaving 14 bases between them. Germline V lookup: CDR1 SGHTA, CDR2 FQGNSA. CDR3 amino acids: CASSLGPRWQFF. CDR3 nucleotides: TGTGCCAGCAGCCTAGGCCCTAGATGGCAGTTCTTC.

V gene TRBV7-8 combines with J gene TRBJ2-7, with D possibly being TRBD1 or TRBD2 (5 bases each). Trimming cost V 5 bases and J 4 bases, with 21 bases left between them. The CDR3 runs 16 residues. Germline lookup yields CDR1 SGHVS and CDR2 FQNEAQ. CDR3 protein: CASSVGYGGEGYEQYF. The CDR3 nucleotides are TGTGCCAGCAGCGTAGGGTATGGGGGAGAAGGTTACGAGCAGTACTTC. Based on the CDR3 plus reference TRBV7-8 and TRBJ2-7, the full variable domain is GAGVSQSPRYKVAKRGQDVALRCDPISGHVSLFWYQQALGQGPEFLTYFQNEAQLDKSGLPSDRFFAERPEGSVSTLKIQRTQQEDSAVYLCASSVGYGGEGYEQYFGPGTRLTVT.

In this sample, this clonotype turned up many times. The rearrangement joins TRBV4-3 to TRBJ2-5; TRBD1 matches at 7 bases. The CDR3 sequence is 15 residues long. Germline V gene sequence: CDR1 LGHNA, CDR2 YSLEER. Trimming took 0 bases from V and 3 from J; bases not matched to a gene: 4. CDR3 in DNA: TGCGCCAGCAGCCAAGATAGGACAGGAGAAGAGACCCAGTACTTC. This translates into CASSQDRTGEETQYF.

This clonotype was counted only a few times. The genes are TRBV27 and TRBJ2-7, with 10 bases aligning to TRBD2. The junction had 7 bases not matched to a gene; V was cut back by 4 bases and J by 4 bases. The CDR3 totals 15 residues. Germline loops: CDR1 MNHEY, CDR2 SMNVEV (reference sequence). The CDR3 DNA follows: TGTGCCAGCAGTTCGTCGACTAGCGGGCTGTACGAGCAGTACTTC. Its translation is CASSSSTSGLYEQYF.

The CDR3 DNA reads as TGTGCCAGCAGTATCCTACCTGGGACAGGGGGTATGAACACTGAAGCTTTCTTT. Its translation: CASSILPGTGGMNTEAFF. This chain links TRBV27 with TRBJ1-1; 11 nucleotides match TRBD1. CDR1 and CDR2 (germline): MNHEY, SMNVEV (reference sequence). Unmatched junction bases numbered 11, after V lost 5 bases and J lost 0 bases. This CDR3 comprises 18 residues.

The CDR3 nucleotides read TGCGCCAGCAGTTGGAACTCCTACGAGCAGTACTTC. Its protein is CASSWNSYEQYF. V usage is TRBV5-1 and J usage is TRBJ2-7; no clear D gene. The germline gives CDR1 SGHRS, CDR2 YFSETQ. V was shortened by 5 bases and J by 0 bases, with 6 bases between the two germline ends. The CDR3 runs to 12 residues.

This clonotype was seen a handful of times. The rearrangement joins TRBV6-2 or TRBV6-3 to TRBJ1-5; 8 nucleotides match TRBD1. Germline trimming cut 6 bases from V and 7 bases from J; bases unmatched to any gene: 8. The CDR3 extends over 14 amino acids. CDR1 is MNHEY, CDR2 SVGEGT, per germline. The CDR3 protein is CASSLDRGGQPQHF. The CDR3 nucleotides are TGTGCCAGCAGCCTAGACAGGGGCGGACAGCCCCAGCATTTT.

The CDR3 DNA reads TGTGCCAGCAGCCCCGAAGCGGGGGAGCAGTTCTTC. Encoded protein: CASSPEAGEQFF. The V and J genes are TRBV11-2 and TRBJ2-1; TRBD2 matches at 7 bases. The CDR3 is 12 residues long. Trimming took 5 bases from V and 10 from J; bases not matched to a gene: 5. In germline, CDR1 is SGHAT, CDR2 FQNNGV.

This clonotype turned up a few times. This chain joins TRBV15 and TRBJ2-7; D is undetermined. V dropped 3 bases and J dropped 1 base, with 4 bases sitting between them. The CDR3 has 12 residues. Germline CDR1 and CDR2: LNHNV and YYDKDF (reference sequence). Here the CDR3 DNA reads TGTGCCACCAGCAGTGCATCCTACGAGCAGTACTTC. Encoded protein: CATSSASYEQYF.

This clonotype was seen repeatedly, ten times or more. This chain joins TRBV27 and TRBJ1-5; D call uncertain. The CDR3 is 15 amino acids. Germline CDR1 MNHEY, CDR2 SMNVEV (reference sequence). Trimming shortened V by 0 bases and J by 4 bases, and 10 bases separated the two germline ends. The CDR3 DNA follows: TGTGCCAGCAGTTTATCGAGGATGAATAATCAGCCCCAGCATTTT. This sequence encodes CASSLSRMNNQPQHF.

The CDR3 region is CSARGSGGLFHEQYF. For the CDR3, the DNA is TGCAGTGCTAGAGGCTCGGGCGGCCTCTTTCACGAGCAGTACTTC. This sequence joins TRBV20-1 and TRBJ2-7; D gene uncertain. Trimming cost V 1 base and J 5 bases, with 18 bases left between them. Germline V lookup: CDR1 DFQATT, CDR2 SNEGSKA (reference sequence). The length of the CDR3 is 15 residues.

This clonotype was seen a few times. This sequence joins TRBV27 and TRBJ1-6; D is possibly TRBD1 (5 bases). The CDR3 consists of 15 residues. The germline V and J ends were trimmed by 0 bases and 10 bases, with 13 bases remaining between them. From germline, CDR1 is MNHEY and CDR2 SMNVEV (reference sequence). The CDR3 is CASSLSRTLKSPLHF. The DNA for the CDR3 is TGTGCCAGCAGTTTATCGAGGACACTCAAATCACCCCTCCACTTT.

This clonotype has only a few counts. This chain uses TRBV4-3 with TRBJ2-1; no reliable D call. Germline assignment: CDR1 LGHNA and CDR2 YSLEER. The CDR3 loop spans 14 amino acids. Trimming removed 1 base at V and 6 bases at J, with 10 bases between. The chain's CDR3 is CASSQGSDPNEQFF. For the CDR3, the DNA is TGCGCCAGCAGCCAAGGTTCGGACCCCAATGAGCAGTTCTTC.

Only a few counts were recorded for this clonotype. The chain combines TRBV7-9 with TRBJ1-3, with a possible D match to TRBD1 (5 bases). The germline gives CDR1 SEHNR, CDR2 FQNEAQ (reference sequence). The CDR3 is made up of 15 amino acids. Trimming pared 2 bases from V and 4 bases from J, leaving 12 bases between. DNA for the CDR3: TGTGCCAGCAGCTTAAATGGGGCTCCCGGAAACACCATATATTTT. It is translated as CASSLNGAPGNTIYF.